The 26 T cell receptor beta chains below all came from one sample that was sequenced in a study of blood T cell repertoires in COVID-19 (dated by TCRdb to the early 2020s). The library was built by means of the immunoSEQ multiplex PCR assay. In TCRdb, the immuneACCESS table is reduced to in-frame sequences with V and J assigned. These tables do not hold every clone; where another copy was compared, an unresolved V gene accounts for under half, and the others remain unexplained. This sample holds 130,000 to 150,000 clones; about 86% were observed only once. The leading ten clones occupy approximately 8.2% of the sample. The material sequenced was peripheral blood. The receptors here all came from a human donor in a cohort sampled during active COVID-19.

The chain recombines TRBV11-2 with TRBJ2-3; weak D call: TRBD2 (8 bases). The CDR3 extends over 18 amino acids. Trimming removed 5 bases from V and 6 bases from J, with 27 bases in between. Looked up from germline, CDR1 is SGHAT and CDR2 is FQNNGV. The CDR3 DNA sequence: TGTGCCAGCAGCCCCCCGCCCAGGGGGAGCGGGAGTCTGGATACGCAGTATTTT. Its protein is CASSPPPRGSGSLDTQYF.

This clone was found once. This chain joins TRBV25-1 and TRBJ1-3; 7 bases are shared with TRBD1. This CDR3 comprises 15 residues. V gave up 4 bases and J gave up 3 bases; unmatched junction bases: 6. Germline loops: CDR1 MGHDK, CDR2 SYGVNS. CDR3 nucleotide sequence: TGTGCCAGCAGTGCACCGACAGGGATTGGAAACACCATATATTTT. Protein sequence: CASSAPTGIGNTIYF.

The rearrangement joins TRBV7-2 to TRBJ2-1; TRBD2 agrees at 11 bases. V gave up 1 base and J gave up 4 bases; unmatched junction bases: 3. This CDR3 region has 16 residues. The germline CDR1 and CDR2 sequences are SGHTA and FQGNSA. The CDR3 sequence is CASSLVRLAGYNEQFF. The CDR3 region has the DNA TGTGCCAGCAGCTTAGTTAGACTAGCGGGATACAATGAGCAGTTCTTC. The whole variable domain, filled in from reference TRBV7-2 and TRBJ2-1, reads GAGVSQSPSNKVTEKGKDVELRCDPISGHTALYWYRQSLGQGLEFLIYFQGNSAPDKSGLPSDRFSAERTGGSVSTLTIQRTQQEDSAVYLCASSLVRLAGYNEQFFGPGTRLTVL.

A single count supports this clone. The rearrangement links TRBV11-3 to TRBJ2-3; 7 nucleotides match TRBD2. The CDR3 loop spans 16 amino acids. The germline V gene has CDR1 SGHNT and CDR2 YENEEA. J gave up 2 bases and V 5 bases, and 10 bases lay outside the gene matches. CDR3 in amino acids: CASSLGVSGFTDTQYF. CDR3 in DNA: TGTGCCAGCAGCCTCGGCGTTAGCGGGTTCACAGATACGCAGTATTTT.

The CDR3: CASSERSPLHF. CDR3 DNA sequence: TGTGCCAGCAGTGAACGGTCACCCCTCCACTTT. V and J are TRBV2 and TRBJ1-6; no clear D. From germline, CDR1 is SNHLY and CDR2 FYNNEI. V lost 2 bases and J lost 10, with 3 bases in between. The CDR3 consists of 11 residues.

The V and J genes are TRBV5-1 and TRBJ2-1, with 16 bases identical to TRBD2. This CDR3 region has 15 residues. V shed 4 bases, J shed 13 bases, and the junction held 8 bases outside the gene matches. The germline V gene encodes CDR1 SGHRS and CDR2 YFSETQ. Here the CDR3 DNA reads TGCGCCAGCAGCGGTAGTGGGACTAGCGGGAGGGCTCAGTTCTTC. Translated: CASSGSGTSGRAQFF.

This clone appeared a single time. The chain is built from TRBV11-3 and TRBJ2-1; D unclear. Germline V gives CDR1 SGHNT, CDR2 YENEEA. Deletions cut 0 bases from V and 5 bases from J, with 8 bases between. This CDR3 has 14 residues. As DNA, the CDR3 is TGTGCCAGCAGCTTAGATGGCCATAACAATGAGCAGTTCTTC. This translates into CASSLDGHNNEQFF.

J is TRBJ2-7 and V is TRBV7-9; 9 bases line up with TRBD1. The J segment lost 2 bases and the V segment lost 3 bases, leaving 2 bases of the junction unmatched. The CDR3 is 14 amino acids. Germline V gene data show CDR1 as SEHNR and CDR2 as FQNEAQ (reference sequence). CDR3 DNA sequence: TGTGCCAGCAGCTTCGGGACAGGGCCCTACGAGCAGTACTTC. As protein: CASSFGTGPYEQYF.

The chain recombines TRBV2 with TRBJ1-6; TRBD1 matches 9 bases. Germline trimming cut 6 bases from V and 12 bases from J; bases unmatched to any gene: 9. This CDR3 is 14 amino acids long. Germline values: CDR1 SNHLY, CDR2 FYNNEI. The DNA of the CDR3 is TGTGCCAGCAGGCCTGAACAGGGGGCTGGACCCCTCCACTTT. It codes for CASRPEQGAGPLHF.

V usage is TRBV28 and J usage is TRBJ2-2, with 7 bases identical to TRBD2. Germline V gene sequence: CDR1 MDHEN, CDR2 SYDVKM. The CDR3 is made up of 18 amino acids. V lost 2 bases, J lost 2 bases, and 11 bases stayed unmatched. CDR3 residues: CASSLILSLAENTGELFF. Written as DNA, the CDR3 is TGTGCCAGCAGTTTAATCCTATCCCTAGCGGAAAACACCGGGGAGCTGTTTTTT. Based on the CDR3 plus reference TRBV28 and TRBJ2-2, the full variable domain is DVKVTQSSRYLVKRTGEKVFLECVQDMDHENMFWYRQDPGLGLRLIYFSYDVKMKEKGDIPEGYSVSREKKERFSLILESASTNQTSMYLCASSLILSLAENTGELFFGEGSRLTVL.

The rearrangement uses TRBV7-9 and TRBJ2-7; TRBD1 aligns across 7 bases. Germline lookup yields CDR1 SEHNR and CDR2 FQNEAQ (reference sequence). This CDR3 contains 16 residues. V lost 5 bases and J lost 5; bases outside the gene matches: 15. The CDR3 coding sequence is TGTGCCAGCAGCCGAAAGGGGACAGCCCCCCTGGACGAGCAGTACTTC. This gives the protein CASSRKGTAPLDEQYF.

This clone turned up a few times. This chain connects TRBV14 to TRBJ1-1; D call uncertain. The germline V gene encodes CDR1 SGHDN and CDR2 FVKESK. V was trimmed by 1 base and J by 0 bases, leaving 15 bases between them. The CDR3 contains 17 residues. CDR3 sequence reads: CASSQGAPVRMNTEAFF. In DNA, the CDR3 is TGTGCCAGCAGCCAAGGGGCCCCTGTCCGCATGAACACTGAAGCTTTCTTT. The whole variable domain, filled in from reference TRBV14 and TRBJ1-1, reads EAGVTQFPSHSVIEKGQTVTLRCDPISGHDNLYWYRRVMGKEIKFLLHFVKESKQDESGMPNNRFLAERTGGTYSTLKVQPAELEDSGVYFCASSQGAPVRMNTEAFFGQGTRLTVV.

The chain links TRBV5-3 to TRBJ2-1; 11 positions agree with TRBD2. TRBV5-3 is known as an ORF, though its function is uncertain. The trim removed 2 bases at V and 3 bases at J, leaving 13 bases unmatched. The CDR3 runs to 19 residues. Written as DNA, the CDR3 is TGTGCCAGAAGCTTCGGCTTAGCGGGAGGGGTACGAGACTACAATGAGCAGTTCTTC. This encodes CARSFGLAGGVRDYNEQFF.

This clone appeared a few times. V is TRBV6-1 and J is TRBJ1-1; D not certain. This CDR3 has 12 residues. The germline CDR1 and CDR2 sequences are MNHNS and SASEGT. Trimming pared 2 bases from V and 5 bases from J, leaving 6 bases between. CDR3 bases: TGTGCCAGCAGTGAAACTTTAACTGAAGCTTTCTTT. Protein: CASSETLTEAFF.

The chain recombines TRBV4-2 with TRBJ2-5, with 7 bases fitting TRBD1. V shed 5 bases, J shed 1 base, and the junction held 4 bases outside the gene matches. CDR1 LGHNA and CDR2 YNFKEQ come from the germline V gene. The CDR3 contains 14 residues. The CDR3 sequence is CASSYRDSQETQYF. As DNA, the CDR3 is TGTGCCAGCAGCTACCGGGACAGCCAAGAGACCCAGTACTTC.

A few counts support this clone. For the CDR3, the DNA is TGTGCCCGAAACAGGGCAAGCAATCAGCCCCAGCATTTT. Its translation: CARNRASNQPQHF. This chain joins TRBV5-4 and TRBJ1-5; D might be TRBD1 (6 bases). The CDR3 covers 13 residues. Deletions cut 10 bases from V and 1 base from J, with 12 bases between. Germline V lookup: CDR1 SGHNT, CDR2 YYREEE (reference sequence).

The gene calls are TRBV4-2 and TRBJ2-7; D unresolved. Between the trimmed V and J ends, which lost 1 base and 4 bases, there was a span of 8 bases. Per germline, CDR1 LGHNA and CDR2 YNFKEQ. The CDR3 totals 13 residues. The CDR3 coding sequence is TGTGCCAGCAGCCAAGGTTCTAGATACGAGCAGTACTTC. It specifies CASSQGSRYEQYF.

The chain combines TRBV5-4 with TRBJ1-6; D remains ambiguous. Germline CDR1 and CDR2: SGHNT and YYREEE (reference sequence). Trimming took off 0 bases at V and 4 bases at J, with 11 bases between the two ends. The CDR3 extends over 16 amino acids. As DNA, the CDR3 is TGTGCCAGCAGCTTGGAGGCGGGGAGGTATAATTCACCCCTCCACTTT. This gives the protein CASSLEAGRYNSPLHF.

The chain recombines TRBV19 with TRBJ2-3; 9 bases map to TRBD1. Trimming at V came to 3 bases and at J to 4 bases, leaving 5 bases not matched to a gene. The CDR3 has 15 amino acids. Germline V lookup: CDR1 LNHDA, CDR2 SQIVND (reference sequence). Here the CDR3 DNA reads TGTGCCAGTAGTATGGGGACAGGGTACGCAGATACGCAGTATTTT. Protein sequence: CASSMGTGYADTQYF.

The chain employs TRBV27 and TRBJ2-5; the match to TRBD1 covers 8 bases. The germline gives CDR1 MNHEY, CDR2 SMNVEV (reference sequence). This CDR3 contains 16 residues. V lost 5 bases and J lost 5; bases outside the gene matches: 13. CDR3 sequence (DNA): TGTGCCAGCAGTAAGCACGGACAGGGTGGTGGGGAGACCCAGTACTTC. It specifies CASSKHGQGGGETQYF.

The gene calls are TRBV5-4 and TRBJ2-3; D possibly corresponds to TRBD1 (6 bases). Trimming stripped 0 bases from V and 4 bases from J, with 9 bases between. This CDR3 contains 14 residues. The germline V gene has CDR1 SGHNT and CDR2 YYREEE (reference sequence). CDR3 region: CASSLEAGADTQYF. The DNA for the CDR3 is TGTGCCAGCAGCTTGGAGGCAGGGGCAGATACGCAGTATTTT.

This clone occurred once. V and J are TRBV18 and TRBJ1-2; tentatively, D is TRBD1 (6 bases). This CDR3 is built from 13 residues. With 3 bases removed from V and 6 bases from J, the gap between germline ends came to 11 bases. CDR1 and CDR2 (germline): KGHSH, LQKENI. CDR3 nucleotides: TGTGCCAGCTCACCCGGGACATCGGATGGCTACACCTTC. This codes for CASSPGTSDGYTF.

The chain combines TRBV7-6 with TRBJ1-2; 10 bases align to TRBD1. V lost 5 bases and J lost 5; bases outside the gene matches: 8. The germline V gene has CDR1 SGHVS and CDR2 FNYEAQ. CDR3 length: 15 amino acids. The CDR3 reads CASSPGQGVGYGYTF. The CDR3 DNA sequence: TGTGCCAGCAGCCCCGGACAGGGGGTTGGTTATGGCTACACCTTC. The complete variable domain, with remaining parts taken from reference TRBV7-6 and TRBJ1-2, reads GAGVSQSPRYKVTKRGQDVALRCDPISGHVSLYWYRQALGQGPEFLTYFNYEAQQDKSGLPNDRFSAERPEGSISTLTIQRTEQRDSAMYRCASSPGQGVGYGYTFGSGTRLTVV.

This clone appeared a single time. CDR3 coding DNA: TGTGCCAGCAGCGGGGGGGACCGATCAGATACGCAGTATTTT. This codes for CASSGGDRSDTQYF. V is TRBV9 and J is TRBJ2-3; D is possibly TRBD2 (6 bases). V shed 3 bases and J shed 4 bases, with 12 bases lying between them. Germline V gives CDR1 SGDLS, CDR2 YYNGEE. The CDR3 contains 14 residues.

This clone occurred a few times. V and J are TRBV3-1 (or the pseudogene TRBV3-2) and TRBJ1-2; no clear D. Trimming shortened V by 0 bases and J by 0 bases, and 11 bases separated the two germline ends. Germline V gene data show CDR1 as LGHDT and CDR2 as YNNKEL (reference sequence). The CDR3 sequence is 16 residues long. The CDR3: CASSQDYGGSNYGYTF. As DNA, the CDR3 is TGTGCCAGCAGCCAAGATTACGGCGGCTCTAACTATGGCTACACCTTC.

V and J are TRBV5-6 and TRBJ1-3; TRBD1 might be the D (5 bases). This CDR3 contains 14 residues. V was cut by 7 bases and J by 3 bases, with 14 bases left in between. CDR1 SGHDT and CDR2 YYEEEE come from the germline V gene. In DNA, the CDR3 is TGTGCCAGCGCGGACATAGCCTTTGGAAACACCATATATTTT. Translation: CASADIAFGNTIYF.